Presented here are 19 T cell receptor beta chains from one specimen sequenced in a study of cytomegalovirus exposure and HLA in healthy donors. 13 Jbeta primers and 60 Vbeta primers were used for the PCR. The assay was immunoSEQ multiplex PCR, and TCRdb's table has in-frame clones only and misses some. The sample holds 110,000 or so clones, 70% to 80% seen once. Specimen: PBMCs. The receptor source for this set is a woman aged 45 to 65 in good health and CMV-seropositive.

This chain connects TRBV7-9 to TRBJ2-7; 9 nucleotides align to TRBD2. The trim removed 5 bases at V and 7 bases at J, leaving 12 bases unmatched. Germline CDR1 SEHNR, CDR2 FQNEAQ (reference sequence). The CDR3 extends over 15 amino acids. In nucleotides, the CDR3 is TGTGCCAGCAGCGCCACAAGCGGGAGGTTTAATGAGCAGTACTTC. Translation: CASSATSGRFNEQYF.

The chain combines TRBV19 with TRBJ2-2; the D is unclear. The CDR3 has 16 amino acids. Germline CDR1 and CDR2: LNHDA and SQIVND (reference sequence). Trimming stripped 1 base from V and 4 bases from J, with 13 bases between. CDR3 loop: CASSIARPWATGELFF. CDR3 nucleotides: TGTGCCAGTAGTATAGCTCGGCCGTGGGCCACCGGGGAGCTGTTTTTT.

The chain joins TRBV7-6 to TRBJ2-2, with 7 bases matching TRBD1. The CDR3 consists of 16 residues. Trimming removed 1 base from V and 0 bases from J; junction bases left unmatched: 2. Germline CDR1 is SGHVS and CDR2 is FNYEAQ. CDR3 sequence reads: CASSLGQGSNTGELFF. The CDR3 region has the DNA TGTGCCAGCAGCTTAGGACAGGGATCGAACACCGGGGAGCTGTTTTTT.

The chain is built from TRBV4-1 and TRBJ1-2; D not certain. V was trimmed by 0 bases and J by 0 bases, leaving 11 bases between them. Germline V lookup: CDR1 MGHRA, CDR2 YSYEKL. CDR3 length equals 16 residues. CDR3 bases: TGCGCCAGCAGCCAAGATCGAACAGCCTCTAACTATGGCTACACCTTC. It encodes CASSQDRTASNYGYTF.

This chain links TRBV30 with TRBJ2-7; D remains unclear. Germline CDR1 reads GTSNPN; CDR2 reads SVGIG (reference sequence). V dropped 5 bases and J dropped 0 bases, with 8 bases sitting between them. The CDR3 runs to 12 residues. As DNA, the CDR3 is TGTGCCTGGGCACAGAGCTCCTACGAGCAGTACTTC. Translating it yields CAWAQSSYEQYF.

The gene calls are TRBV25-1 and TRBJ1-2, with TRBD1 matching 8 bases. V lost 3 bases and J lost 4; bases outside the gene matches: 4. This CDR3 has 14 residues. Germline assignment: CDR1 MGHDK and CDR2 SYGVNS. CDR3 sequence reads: CASSDTDRGYGYTF. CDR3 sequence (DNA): TGTGCCAGCAGTGATACCGACAGGGGCTATGGCTACACCTTC.

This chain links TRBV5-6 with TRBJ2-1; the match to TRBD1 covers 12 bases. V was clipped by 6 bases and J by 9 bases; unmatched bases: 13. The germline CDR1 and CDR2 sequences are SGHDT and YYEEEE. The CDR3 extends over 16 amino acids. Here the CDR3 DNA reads TGTGCCAGCACCCTTGTGAGGGACAGGGGGCACGGTGAGCAGTTCTTC. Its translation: CASTLVRDRGHGEQFF.

The CDR3 DNA follows: TGCGCCAGCAGCGCCCTAGGACAGACCTCTAATTCACCCCTCCACTTT. Residues: CASSALGQTSNSPLHF. The gene calls are TRBV5-1 and TRBJ1-6; perhaps TRBD1 as D (6 bases). The CDR3 totals 16 residues. V gave up 4 bases and J gave up 6 bases, with 17 bases separating them. CDR1 is SGHRS, CDR2 YFSETQ, per germline.

The CDR3 region is CASSLDKGRTEAFF. The DNA of the CDR3 is TGTGCCAGCAGCTTAGATAAGGGGAGGACTGAAGCTTTCTTT. The chain couples TRBV11-2 to TRBJ1-1; a weak D match, TRBD1 (5 bases). Germline-derived CDR1 and CDR2 are SGHAT and FQNNGV. Trimming took off 0 bases at V and 5 bases at J, with 10 bases between the two ends. This CDR3 is 14 amino acids long.

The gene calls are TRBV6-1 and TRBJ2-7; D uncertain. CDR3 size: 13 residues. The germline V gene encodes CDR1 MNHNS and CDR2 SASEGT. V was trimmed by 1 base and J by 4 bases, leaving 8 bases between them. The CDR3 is CASSEGISYEQYF. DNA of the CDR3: TGTGCCAGCAGTGAAGGAATTAGTTACGAGCAGTACTTC.

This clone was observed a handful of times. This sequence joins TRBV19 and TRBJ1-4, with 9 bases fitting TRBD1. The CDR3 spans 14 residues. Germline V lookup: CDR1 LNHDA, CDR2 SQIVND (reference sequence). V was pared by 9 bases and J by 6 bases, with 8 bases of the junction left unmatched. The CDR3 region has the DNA TGTGCCAGCACCAACAGGGGGCATGATGAAAAACTGTTTTTT. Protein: CASTNRGHDEKLFF.

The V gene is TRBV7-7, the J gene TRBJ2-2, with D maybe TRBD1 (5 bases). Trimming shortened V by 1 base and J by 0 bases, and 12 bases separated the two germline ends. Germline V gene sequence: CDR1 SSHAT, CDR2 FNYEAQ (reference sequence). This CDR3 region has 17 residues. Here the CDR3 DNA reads TGTGCCAGCAGCTTAGAGCAGGGTGGAACGAACACCGGGGAGCTGTTTTTT. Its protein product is CASSLEQGGTNTGELFF.

The CDR3 DNA reads TGTGCCAGCAGTTTACAGGGAGGGGGAACTAATGAAAAACTGTTTTTT. It codes for CASSLQGGGTNEKLFF. The J gene is TRBJ1-4, the V gene TRBV2, with D perhaps matching TRBD1 (6 bases). This CDR3 region has 16 residues. Deletions cut 5 bases from V and 1 base from J, with 14 bases between. Germline V gives CDR1 SNHLY, CDR2 FYNNEI.

CDR3 in amino acids: CASSQGWGVSTDTQYF. Written as DNA, the CDR3 is TGCGCCAGCAGCCAAGGTTGGGGGGTTAGCACAGATACGCAGTATTTT. The gene calls are TRBV4-1 and TRBJ2-3, with a tentative D call TRBD2 (6 bases). The V and J ends lost 1 base and 0 bases respectively, with 11 bases between them. Germline V gives CDR1 MGHRA, CDR2 YSYEKL. The CDR3 runs to 16 residues.

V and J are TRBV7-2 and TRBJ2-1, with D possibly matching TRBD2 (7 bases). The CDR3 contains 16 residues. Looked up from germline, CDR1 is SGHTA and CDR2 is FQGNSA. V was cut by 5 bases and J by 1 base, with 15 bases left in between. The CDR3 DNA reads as TGTGCCAGCAGCAGCATAGGGGGGGCGTCCTACAATGAGCAGTTCTTC. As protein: CASSSIGGASYNEQFF. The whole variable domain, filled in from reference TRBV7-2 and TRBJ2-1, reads GAGVSQSPSNKVTEKGKDVELRCDPISGHTALYWYRQSLGQGLEFLIYFQGNSAPDKSGLPSDRFSAERTGGSVSTLTIQRTQQEDSAVYLCASSSIGGASYNEQFFGPGTRLTVL.

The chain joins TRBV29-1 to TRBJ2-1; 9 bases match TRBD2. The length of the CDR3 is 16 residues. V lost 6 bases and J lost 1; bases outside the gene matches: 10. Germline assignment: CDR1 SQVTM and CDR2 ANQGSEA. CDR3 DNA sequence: TGCAGCGTGTATTCGACTAGCGGACTATCCTACAATGAGCAGTTCTTC. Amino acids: CSVYSTSGLSYNEQFF.

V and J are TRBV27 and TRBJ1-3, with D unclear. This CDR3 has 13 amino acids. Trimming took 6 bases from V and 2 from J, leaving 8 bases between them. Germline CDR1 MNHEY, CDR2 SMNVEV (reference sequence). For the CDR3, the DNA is TGTGCCAGCAGATTCGCAGCTGGAAACACCATATATTTT. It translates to CASRFAAGNTIYF.

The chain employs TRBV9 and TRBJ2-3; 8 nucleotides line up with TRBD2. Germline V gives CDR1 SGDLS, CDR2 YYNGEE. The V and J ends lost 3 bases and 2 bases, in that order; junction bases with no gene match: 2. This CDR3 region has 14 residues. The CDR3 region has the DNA TGTGCCAGCAGCGCTAGCGGGTTCACAGATACGCAGTATTTT. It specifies CASSASGFTDTQYF.

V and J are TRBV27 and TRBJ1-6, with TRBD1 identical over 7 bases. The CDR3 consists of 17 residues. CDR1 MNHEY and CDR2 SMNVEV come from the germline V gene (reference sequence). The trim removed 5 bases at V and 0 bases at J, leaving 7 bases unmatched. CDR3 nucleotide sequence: TGTGCCAGCAGTCCTTCCGGACAGGACTCCTATAATTCACCCCTCCACTTT. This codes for CASSPSGQDSYNSPLHF.